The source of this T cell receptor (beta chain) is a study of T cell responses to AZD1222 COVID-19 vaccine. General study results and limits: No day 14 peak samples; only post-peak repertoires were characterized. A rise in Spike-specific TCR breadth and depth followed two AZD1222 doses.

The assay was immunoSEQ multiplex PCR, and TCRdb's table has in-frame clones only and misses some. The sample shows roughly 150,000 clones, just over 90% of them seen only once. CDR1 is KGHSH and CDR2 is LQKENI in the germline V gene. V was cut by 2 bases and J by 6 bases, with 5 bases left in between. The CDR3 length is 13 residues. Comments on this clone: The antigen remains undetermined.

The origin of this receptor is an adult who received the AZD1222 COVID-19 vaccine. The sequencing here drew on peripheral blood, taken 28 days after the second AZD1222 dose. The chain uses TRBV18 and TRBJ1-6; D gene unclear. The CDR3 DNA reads TGTGCCAGCTCACCATCGACTAATTCACCCCTCCACTTT. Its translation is CASSPSTNSPLHF.